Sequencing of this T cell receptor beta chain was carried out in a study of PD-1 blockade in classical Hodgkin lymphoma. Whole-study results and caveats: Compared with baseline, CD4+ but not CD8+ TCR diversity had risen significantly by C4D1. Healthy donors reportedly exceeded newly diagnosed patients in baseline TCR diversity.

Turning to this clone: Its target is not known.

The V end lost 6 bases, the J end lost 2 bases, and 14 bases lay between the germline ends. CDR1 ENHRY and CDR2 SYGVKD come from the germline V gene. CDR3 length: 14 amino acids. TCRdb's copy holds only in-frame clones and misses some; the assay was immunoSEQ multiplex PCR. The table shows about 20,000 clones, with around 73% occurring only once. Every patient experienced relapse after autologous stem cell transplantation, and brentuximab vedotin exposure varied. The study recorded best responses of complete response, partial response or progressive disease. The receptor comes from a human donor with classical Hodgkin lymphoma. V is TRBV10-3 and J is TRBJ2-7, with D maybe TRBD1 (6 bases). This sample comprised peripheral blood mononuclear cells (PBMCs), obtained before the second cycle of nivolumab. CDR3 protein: CAIRGQGTAYEQYF. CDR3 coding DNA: TGTGCCATCAGGGGCCAGGGGACCGCCTACGAGCAGTACTTC.